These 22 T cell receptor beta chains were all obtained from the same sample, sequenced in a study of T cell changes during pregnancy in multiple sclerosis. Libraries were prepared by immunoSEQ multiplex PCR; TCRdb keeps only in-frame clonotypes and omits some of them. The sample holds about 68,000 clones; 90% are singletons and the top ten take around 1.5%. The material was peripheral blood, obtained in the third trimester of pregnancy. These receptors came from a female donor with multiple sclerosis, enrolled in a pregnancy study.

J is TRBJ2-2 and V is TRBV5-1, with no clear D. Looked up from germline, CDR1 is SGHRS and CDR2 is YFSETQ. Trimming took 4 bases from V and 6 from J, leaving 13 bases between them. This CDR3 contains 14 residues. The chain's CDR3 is CASSLRVLAGELFF. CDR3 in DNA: TGCGCCAGCAGCCTCCGGGTGCTCGCCGGGGAGCTGTTTTTT.

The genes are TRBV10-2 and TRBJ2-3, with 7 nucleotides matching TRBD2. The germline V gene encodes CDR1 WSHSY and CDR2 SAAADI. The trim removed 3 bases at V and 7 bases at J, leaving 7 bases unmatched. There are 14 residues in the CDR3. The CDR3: CASSDWTRDYTQYF. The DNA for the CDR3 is TGCGCCAGCAGTGATTGGACTAGAGACTATACGCAGTATTTT.

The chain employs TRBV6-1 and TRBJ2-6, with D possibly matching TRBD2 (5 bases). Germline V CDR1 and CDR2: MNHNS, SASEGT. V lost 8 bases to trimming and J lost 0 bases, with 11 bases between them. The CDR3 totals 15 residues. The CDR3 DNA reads TGTGCCAGCCAACCCGGGGACTCTGGGGCCAACGTCCTGACTTTC. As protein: CASQPGDSGANVLTF.

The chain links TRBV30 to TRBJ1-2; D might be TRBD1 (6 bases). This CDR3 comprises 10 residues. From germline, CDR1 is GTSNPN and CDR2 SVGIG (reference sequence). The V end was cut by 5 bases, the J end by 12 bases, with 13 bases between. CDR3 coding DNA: TGTGCCTGGGGGTGGGGGCGGAACACCTTC. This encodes CAWGWGRNTF. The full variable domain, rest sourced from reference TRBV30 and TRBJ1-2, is SQTIHQWPATLVQPVGSPLSLECTVEGTSNPNLYWYRQAAGRGLQLLFYSVGIGQISSEVPQNLSASRPQDRQFILSSKKLLLSDSGFYLCAWGWGRNTFGSGTRLTVV.

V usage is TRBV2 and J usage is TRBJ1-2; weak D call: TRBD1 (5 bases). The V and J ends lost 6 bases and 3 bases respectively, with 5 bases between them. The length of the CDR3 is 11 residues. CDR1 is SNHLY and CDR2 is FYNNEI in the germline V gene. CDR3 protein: CASSRDYGYTF. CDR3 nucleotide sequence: TGTGCCAGCAGCAGGGACTATGGCTACACCTTC.

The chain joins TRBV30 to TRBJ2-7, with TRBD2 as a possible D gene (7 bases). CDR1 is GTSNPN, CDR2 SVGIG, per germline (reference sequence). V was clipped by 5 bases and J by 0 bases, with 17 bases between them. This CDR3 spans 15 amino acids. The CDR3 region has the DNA TGTGCCTGGCGCCGGGGAGGGACAAGCTCCTACGAGCAGTACTTC. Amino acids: CAWRRGGTSSYEQYF.

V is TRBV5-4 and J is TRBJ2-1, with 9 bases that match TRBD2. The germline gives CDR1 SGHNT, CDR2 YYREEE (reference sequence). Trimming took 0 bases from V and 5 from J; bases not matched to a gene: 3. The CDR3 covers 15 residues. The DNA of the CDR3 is TGTGCCAGCAGCTTGGAGCGGGAGGCGCACAATGAGCAGTTCTTC. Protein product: CASSLEREAHNEQFF.

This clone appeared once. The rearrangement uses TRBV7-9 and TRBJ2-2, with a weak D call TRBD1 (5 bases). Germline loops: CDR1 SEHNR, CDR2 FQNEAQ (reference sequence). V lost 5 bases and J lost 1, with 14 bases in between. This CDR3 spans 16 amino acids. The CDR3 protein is CASSTKGLKNTGELFF. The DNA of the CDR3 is TGTGCCAGCAGCACAAAGGGGCTGAAGAACACCGGGGAGCTGTTTTTT. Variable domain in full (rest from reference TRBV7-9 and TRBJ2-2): DTGVSQNPRHKITKRGQNVTFRCDPISEHNRLYWYRQTLGQGPEFLTYFQNEAQLEKSRLLSDRFSAERPKGSFSTLEIQRTEQGDSAMYLCASSTKGLKNTGELFFGEGSRLTVL.

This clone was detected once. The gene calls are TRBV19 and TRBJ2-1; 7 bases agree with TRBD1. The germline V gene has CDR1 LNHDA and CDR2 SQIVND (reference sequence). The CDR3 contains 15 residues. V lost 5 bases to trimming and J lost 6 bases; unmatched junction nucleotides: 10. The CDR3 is CASSATGAATNEQFF. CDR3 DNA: TGTGCCAGTAGTGCAACAGGGGCTGCTACCAATGAGCAGTTCTTC.

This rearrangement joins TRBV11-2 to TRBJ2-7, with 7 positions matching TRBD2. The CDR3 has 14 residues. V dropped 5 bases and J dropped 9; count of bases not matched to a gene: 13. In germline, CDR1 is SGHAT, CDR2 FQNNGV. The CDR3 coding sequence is TGTGCCAGCAGCCGTCCGGGACTACGGGGTCGGCAGTACTTC. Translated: CASSRPGLRGRQYF.

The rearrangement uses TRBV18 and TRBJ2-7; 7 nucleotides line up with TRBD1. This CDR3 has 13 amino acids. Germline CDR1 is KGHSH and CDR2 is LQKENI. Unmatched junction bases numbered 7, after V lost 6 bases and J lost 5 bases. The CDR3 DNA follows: TGTGCCAGCTCCCGGACTCAGGGGGACGAGCAGTACTTC. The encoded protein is CASSRTQGDEQYF.

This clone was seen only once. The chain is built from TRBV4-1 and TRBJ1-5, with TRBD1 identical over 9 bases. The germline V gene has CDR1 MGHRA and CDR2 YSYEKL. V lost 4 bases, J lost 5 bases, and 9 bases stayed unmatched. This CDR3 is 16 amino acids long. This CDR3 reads CASSLGGTGHYQPQHF. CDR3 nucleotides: TGCGCCAGCAGCCTTGGGGGGACAGGGCATTATCAGCCCCAGCATTTT.

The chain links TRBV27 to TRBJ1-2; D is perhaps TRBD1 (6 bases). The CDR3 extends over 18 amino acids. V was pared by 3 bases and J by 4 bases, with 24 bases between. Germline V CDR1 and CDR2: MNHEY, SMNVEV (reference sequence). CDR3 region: CASSFAATGSQSGYGYTF. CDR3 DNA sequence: TGTGCCAGCAGTTTCGCAGCGACAGGTAGCCAGAGCGGCTATGGCTACACCTTC.

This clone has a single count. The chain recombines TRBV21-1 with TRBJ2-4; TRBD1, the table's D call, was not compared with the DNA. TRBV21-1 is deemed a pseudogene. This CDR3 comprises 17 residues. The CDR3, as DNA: TGTGCCAGCAGCAATATCTCCGCAGGGGCTTGCAAAAACATTCAGTACTTC. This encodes CASSNISAGACKNIQYF.

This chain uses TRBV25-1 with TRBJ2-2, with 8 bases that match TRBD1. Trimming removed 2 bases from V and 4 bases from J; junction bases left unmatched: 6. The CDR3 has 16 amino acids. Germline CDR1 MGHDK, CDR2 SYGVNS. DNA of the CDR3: TGTGCCAGCAGTGAACAGGGGGCGTTTGGCACCGGGGAGCTGTTTTTT. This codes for CASSEQGAFGTGELFF.

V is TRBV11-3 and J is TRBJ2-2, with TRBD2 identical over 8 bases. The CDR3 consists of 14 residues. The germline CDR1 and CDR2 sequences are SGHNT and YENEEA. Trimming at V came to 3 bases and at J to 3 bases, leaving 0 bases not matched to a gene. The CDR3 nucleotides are TGTGCCAGCAGCTTTAGCGGGGACACCGGGGAGCTGTTTTTT. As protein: CASSFSGDTGELFF.

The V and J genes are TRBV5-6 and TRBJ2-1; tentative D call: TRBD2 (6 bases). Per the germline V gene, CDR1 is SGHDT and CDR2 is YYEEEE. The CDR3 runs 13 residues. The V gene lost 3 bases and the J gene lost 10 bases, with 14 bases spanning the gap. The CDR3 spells CASSWARGGEQFF. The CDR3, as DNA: TGTGCCAGCAGCTGGGCTCGAGGAGGGGAGCAGTTCTTC.

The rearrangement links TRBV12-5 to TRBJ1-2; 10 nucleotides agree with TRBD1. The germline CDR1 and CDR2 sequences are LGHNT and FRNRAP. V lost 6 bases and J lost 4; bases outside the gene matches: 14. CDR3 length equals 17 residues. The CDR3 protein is CASGPDIRTGGFYGYTF. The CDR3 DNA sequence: TGTGCTAGTGGACCTGACATCCGGACAGGGGGGTTCTATGGCTACACCTTC. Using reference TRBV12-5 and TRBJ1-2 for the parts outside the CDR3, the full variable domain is DARVTQTPRHKVTEMGQEVTMRCQPILGHNTVFWYRQTMMQGLELLAYFRNRAPLDDSGMPKDRFSAEMPDATLATLKIQPSEPRDSAVYFCASGPDIRTGGFYGYTFGSGTRLTVV.

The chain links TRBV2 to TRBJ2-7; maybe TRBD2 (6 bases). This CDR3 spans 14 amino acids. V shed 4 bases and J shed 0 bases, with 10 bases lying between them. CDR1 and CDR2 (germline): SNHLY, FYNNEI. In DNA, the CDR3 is TGTGCCAGCAGTGTGCGGGGCACCTCCTACGAGCAGTACTTC. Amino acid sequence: CASSVRGTSYEQYF.

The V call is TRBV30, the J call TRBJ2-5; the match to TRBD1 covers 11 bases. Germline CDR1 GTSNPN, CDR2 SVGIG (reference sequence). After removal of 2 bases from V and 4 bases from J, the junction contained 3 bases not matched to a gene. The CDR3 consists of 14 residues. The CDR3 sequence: CAWSLGQGVETQYF. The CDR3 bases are TGTGCCTGGAGTCTGGGACAGGGGGTAGAGACCCAGTACTTC.

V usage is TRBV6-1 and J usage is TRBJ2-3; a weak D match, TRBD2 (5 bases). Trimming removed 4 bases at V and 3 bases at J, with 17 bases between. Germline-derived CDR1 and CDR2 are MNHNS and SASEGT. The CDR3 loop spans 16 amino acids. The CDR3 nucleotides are TGTGCCAGCAGTGGAAATTTAGCGATGGGGACAGATACGCAGTATTTT. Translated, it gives CASSGNLAMGTDTQYF.

The CDR3 bases are TGTGCCAGCAGTGAAGATACAGCCATTAATGAAAAACTGTTTTTT. Residues: CASSEDTAINEKLFF. The chain employs TRBV2 and TRBJ1-4; D call uncertain. Trimming removed 1 base at V and 4 bases at J, with 10 bases between. The CDR3 has 15 residues. Germline V gene lookup returns CDR1 SNHLY and CDR2 FYNNEI.